These 4 T cell receptor beta chains share one sample of origin, sequenced in a study of cytomegalovirus exposure and HLA in healthy donors. Primers for the PCR totalled 60 Vbeta and 13 Jbeta. This table comes from immunoSEQ multiplex PCR, and its TCRdb copy is limited to in-frame clones, with some not included. The data show about 190,000 clones, 75% to 85% seen once. The sequenced sample was PBMCs. The receptor set was obtained from a woman under 30 in good health and CMV-seronegative.

The chain carries TRBV11-2 and TRBJ2-1; 8 bases agree with TRBD1. V gave up 6 bases and J gave up 10 bases; unmatched junction bases: 5. The CDR3 has 12 amino acids. Germline V lookup: CDR1 SGHAT, CDR2 FQNNGV. For the CDR3, the DNA is TGTGCCAGCAGAGGACAGGGTGACGAGCAGTTCTTC. This translates into CASRGQGDEQFF.

The V gene is TRBV5-1, the J gene TRBJ2-1, with TRBD2 identical over 12 bases. This CDR3 comprises 18 residues. Germline V gives CDR1 SGHRS, CDR2 YFSETQ. Losses at the gene ends were 3 bases for V and 8 bases for J; bases not matched to a gene: 15. The CDR3 bases are TGCGCCAGCAGCTATTGGACTAGCGGGGCTGTGGCTCACCATGAGCAGTTCTTC. Encoded protein: CASSYWTSGAVAHHEQFF.

The chain combines TRBV7-2 with TRBJ1-1; D unclear. CDR1 SGHTA and CDR2 FQGNSA come from the germline V gene. Trimming pared 7 bases from V and 0 bases from J, leaving 9 bases between. The CDR3 has 13 residues. CDR3 DNA sequence: TGTGCCAGCACCTCTTATCTGAACACTGAAGCTTTCTTT. Translating gives CASTSYLNTEAFF.

The V gene is TRBV21-1, the J gene TRBJ2-6; TRBD2 is the table's D call and was not checked against the DNA. TRBV21-1 is noted as a pseudogene. This CDR3 is built from 22 residues. CDR3 DNA sequence: TGTGCCAGCAGCAAAGAAGGACTACCGAAACTAGCGGGAGGTCGTGGGGCCAACGTCCTGACTTTC. It specifies CASSKEGLPKLAGGRGANVLTF.